This T cell receptor (beta chain) comes out of a study of Ad26.COV2.S vaccination and SARS-CoV-2 variants. In the study overall: A participant enrolled in the COV1001 Ad26.COV2.S trial arm provided the sample. Study observations and caveats: Substantial breadth was reported for post-vaccination spike-specific CD8+ and CD4+ T cells.

For this clone: Its antigen is not known.

The data were produced by immunoSEQ multiplex PCR, yet TCRdb's version contains in-frame clones alone and is incomplete. Among about 380,000 clones listed, around 82% were seen once. Described treatment: roughly 18 received Ad26.COV2.S at low or high dose, single or two shots; 5 received placebo; per-sample allocation not given. Samples came from day 63 after the first vaccine or placebo injection. Ad26 vector vaccine expressed Wuhan-strain SARS-CoV-2 spike. Sequenced material: peripheral blood, taken in a trial of Ad26.COV2.S vaccine versus placebo. The receptor was isolated from a person aged 18-60 years who received the Ad26.COV2.S COVID-19 vaccine or a placebo.

In DNA, the CDR3 is TGTGCCAGCAAAATAGCGGGAAGCCCCTACAATGAGCAGTTCTTC. As protein: CASKIAGSPYNEQFF. The chain recombines TRBV6-5 with TRBJ2-1, with 8 bases fitting TRBD2. This CDR3 has 15 amino acids. The ends lost 7 bases at V and 2 bases at J; junction bases unmatched: 7. Looked up from germline, CDR1 is MNHEY and CDR2 is SVGAGI.